Below, 16 T cell receptor beta chains from the same sample are listed, as sequenced in a study of blood T cell repertoires in COVID-19. Repertoires were generated with immunoSEQ multiplex PCR, while TCRdb's copy carries only in-frame clones and drops some. The sample gives 200,000 to 250,000 clones, about nine tenths of which show up once; approximately 2.6% is in the top ten. The source material was peripheral blood. The receptors shown here come from a woman in her sixties or seventies with acute or convalescent COVID-19.

The chain links TRBV19 to TRBJ1-5, with D perhaps matching TRBD1 (5 bases). CDR1 is LNHDA and CDR2 is SQIVND in the germline V gene (reference sequence). The CDR3 length is 17 residues. The V and J ends lost 0 bases and 0 bases respectively, with 12 bases between them. CDR3 bases: TGTGCCAGTAGTATAGATCTGGCAGGGCATAGCAATCAGCCCCAGCATTTT. This gives the protein CASSIDLAGHSNQPQHF.

The chain combines TRBV3-1 (or the pseudogene TRBV3-2) with TRBJ1-1, with D possibly matching TRBD1 (5 bases). The CDR3 has 14 amino acids. Germline-derived CDR1 and CDR2 are LGHDT and YNNKEL (reference sequence). Trimming pared 2 bases from V and 2 bases from J, leaving 9 bases between. CDR3 loop: CASSQRGDNTEAFF. As DNA, the CDR3 is TGTGCCAGCAGCCAAAGGGGTGATAACACTGAAGCTTTCTTT.

The V and J genes are TRBV5-4 and TRBJ2-5; TRBD2 agrees at 14 bases. The CDR3 contains 17 residues. The V gene end was trimmed by 3 bases and the J gene end by 4 bases; junction bases not matched to a gene: 8. Germline lookup yields CDR1 SGHNT and CDR2 YYREEE (reference sequence). This CDR3 is CASSWGTSGSRVETQYF. The CDR3 nucleotides read TGTGCCAGCAGCTGGGGGACTAGCGGGAGCAGAGTAGAGACCCAGTACTTC.

This chain uses TRBV5-4 with TRBJ2-1; 13 bases are a match to TRBD2. The CDR3 runs 16 residues. Trimming took 4 bases from V and 6 from J; bases not matched to a gene: 7. CDR1 and CDR2 from the germline V gene are SGHNT and YYREEE (reference sequence). CDR3 residues: CASSPKTSGGANEQFF. CDR3 DNA: TGTGCCAGCAGCCCAAAAACTAGCGGGGGGGCCAATGAGCAGTTCTTC.

The J gene is TRBJ2-7, the V gene TRBV7-3; a possible D gene is TRBD1 (6 bases). CDR1 and CDR2 (germline): SGHTA, FQGTGA. This CDR3 has 15 residues. Between the trimmed V and J ends, which lost 1 base and 4 bases, there was a span of 14 bases. The CDR3 sequence is CASSLRAGTQYEQYF. In nucleotides, the CDR3 is TGTGCCAGCAGCTTAAGGGCCGGGACACAATACGAGCAGTACTTC.

The chain has TRBV6-5 and TRBJ2-5; D not certain. V dropped 0 bases and J dropped 3 bases, with 8 bases sitting between them. Per the germline V gene, CDR1 is MNHEY and CDR2 is SVGAGI. This CDR3 spans 14 amino acids. The CDR3 here is CASSYSRFKETQYF. CDR3 bases: TGTGCCAGCAGTTACTCCCGGTTCAAAGAGACCCAGTACTTC.

V and J are TRBV21-1 and TRBJ2-7; the D call in the table, TRBD1, was not verified against the DNA. TRBV21-1 is given as a pseudogene. The CDR3 is made up of 17 amino acids. Here the CDR3 DNA reads TGTGCCAGCAGCAAAGGGTCGACAGGGCTTCCGTACTACGAGCAGTACTTC. Protein product: CASSKGSTGLPYYEQYF.

The chain is built from TRBV18 and TRBJ1-4; 9 bases line up with TRBD1. Germline V gives CDR1 KGHSH, CDR2 LQKENI. Trimming took 3 bases from V and 5 from J; bases not matched to a gene: 4. CDR3 length: 15 residues. CDR3 bases: TGTGCCAGCTCACCCCCCGGGACAGGGAATGAAAAACTGTTTTTT. As protein: CASSPPGTGNEKLFF.

This clone appeared a single time. This sequence joins TRBV19 and TRBJ1-2; D possibly corresponds to TRBD1 (5 bases). CDR3 length: 14 amino acids. The germline gives CDR1 LNHDA, CDR2 SQIVND (reference sequence). Trimming cost V 3 bases and J 2 bases, with 10 bases left between them. As DNA, the CDR3 is TGTGCCAGTAGTATTACAGGAAGAAACTATGGCTACACCTTC. Residues: CASSITGRNYGYTF. Complete variable domain (other parts from reference TRBV19 and TRBJ1-2): DGGITQSPKYLFRKEGQNVTLSCEQNLNHDAMYWYRQDPGQGLRLIYYSQIVNDFQKGDIAEGYSVSREKKESFPLTVTSAQKNPTAFYLCASSITGRNYGYTFGSGTRLTVV.

Comments on this clone: At one end the junction does not follow the germline gene, possibly because of a read error. V and J are TRBV9 and TRBJ1-1; the D gene is possibly TRBD1 (5 bases). Germline CDR1 SGDLS, CDR2 YYNGEE. The CDR3 is 16 amino acids. This chain's CDR3 is CASSVGGMGGNSEAFF. CDR3 in DNA: TGTGCCAGCAGCGTGGGAGGGATGGGGGGTAACAGTGAAGCTTTCTTT.

This clone came up once. In DNA, the CDR3 is TGTGCCAGCAGCTTGGCACAGGGGTATACAGATACGCAGTATTTT. Encoded protein: CASSLAQGYTDTQYF. The rearrangement joins TRBV5-4 to TRBJ2-3; TRBD1 aligns across 7 bases. The germline CDR1 and CDR2 sequences are SGHNT and YYREEE (reference sequence). V was pared by 0 bases and J by 3 bases, with 4 bases of the junction left unmatched. The CDR3 covers 15 residues.

This sequence joins TRBV30 and TRBJ1-6; no reliable D call. Trimming pared 2 bases from V and 8 bases from J, leaving 10 bases between. Germline CDR1 reads GTSNPN; CDR2 reads SVGIG (reference sequence). The CDR3 has 13 residues. The CDR3 region has the DNA TGTGCCTGGAGTTCGGTTTTGGATTCACCCCTCCACTTT. Protein product: CAWSSVLDSPLHF. The full variable domain, in which reference TRBV30 and TRBJ1-6 provide the parts outside the CDR3, is SQTIHQWPATLVQPVGSPLSLECTVEGTSNPNLYWYRQAAGRGLQLLFYSVGIGQISSEVPQNLSASRPQDRQFILSSKKLLLSDSGFYLCAWSSVLDSPLHFGNGTRLTVT.

J is TRBJ1-6 and V is TRBV9; a weak D match, TRBD1 (6 bases). The CDR3 is 15 residues long. CDR1 is SGDLS, CDR2 YYNGEE, per germline. V was trimmed by 0 bases and J by 7 bases, leaving 11 bases between them. The CDR3 here is CASSVEWTANSPLHF. CDR3 nucleotides: TGTGCCAGCAGCGTAGAATGGACAGCCAATTCACCCCTCCACTTT.

The chain recombines TRBV18 with TRBJ1-6, with 8 bases that match TRBD1. The CDR3 sequence is 13 residues long. V shed 8 bases, J shed 8 bases, and the junction held 5 bases outside the gene matches. Germline loops: CDR1 KGHSH, CDR2 LQKENI. CDR3: CASQDREHSPLHF. For the CDR3, the DNA is TGTGCCAGCCAGGACAGGGAGCATTCACCCCTCCACTTT.

This clone was recorded a few times. The rearrangement uses TRBV7-2 and TRBJ2-5; 14 bases map to TRBD2. Germline V gives CDR1 SGHTA, CDR2 FQGNSA. The CDR3 consists of 15 residues. The J segment lost 5 bases and the V segment lost 5 bases, leaving 4 bases of the junction unmatched. CDR3 protein: CASSPTSGGAETQYF. In nucleotides, the CDR3 is TGTGCCAGCAGCCCGACTAGCGGGGGGGCCGAGACCCAGTACTTC.

The CDR3 bases are TGTGCCAGTAGTAAGTCCATCCTAAGCGAAAAACTGTTTTTT. This encodes CASSKSILSEKLFF. The V gene is TRBV19, the J gene TRBJ1-4; no reliable D call. The CDR3 length is 14 residues. Germline CDR1 is LNHDA and CDR2 is SQIVND (reference sequence). The V and J ends lost 4 bases and 8 bases respectively, with 14 bases between them.